This TCR beta chain was recorded in a study of blood T cell repertoires in COVID-19. Study-wide background: Researchers got acute and convalescent COVID-19 samples from the United States, Italy and Spain. T cells, B-cell-depleted T cells, or PBMCs supplied cDNA or gDNA.

Original analysis: Quantification of nucleated cells was approximated via reference gene primer amplification. Assay: immunoSEQ multiplex PCR; the TCRdb copy retains only in-frame clones and omits some. V, J and clone size derive from that table, while D and trimming were established from the DNA sequence. The table has about 48,000 clones, around 85% seen once; the top ten hold 2.5% to 3%. The CDR3 has 16 amino acids. The trim removed 3 bases at V and 0 bases at J, leaving 5 bases unmatched. CDR1 is SNHLY and CDR2 is FYNNEI in the germline V gene. The TCR sequence derives from a woman older than 75 with acute or convalescent COVID-19. Sequencing was performed on peripheral blood. The rearrangement joins TRBV2 to TRBJ2-7; the match to TRBD2 covers 10 bases. The CDR3 loop reads CASSEGLAGVSYEQYF. DNA for the CDR3: TGTGCCAGCAGTGAGGGGCTAGCGGGGGTCTCCTACGAGCAGTACTTC.